This record covers a single T cell receptor (beta chain). The CDR3 loop spans 16 amino acids. Trimming cost V 4 bases and J 0 bases; bases outside gene matches: 7. Per the germline V gene, CDR1 is SGDLS and CDR2 is YYNGEE. TCRdb's table, derived via immunoSEQ multiplex PCR, lists solely in-frame clones and lacks some. The sample lists 35,000 to 55,000 clones; nearly 95% were seen once. This sample is part of a study of T cells in tuberculosis. Whole-study context: A South African cohort included IGRA-negative adolescents, latently infected IGRA-positive adolescents and adults with active tuberculosis.

V and J are TRBV9 and TRBJ2-1; 7 bases line up with TRBD2. The source material was PBMCs. This clonotype was sampled from a donor aged 10 to 29 with latent tuberculosis or without tuberculosis infection. CDR3 nucleotides: TGTGCCAGCAGCTTCTCCGGGGGGAGCTCCTACAATGAGCAGTTCTTC. It yields the protein CASSFSGGSSYNEQFF. The full variable domain, rest sourced from reference TRBV9 and TRBJ2-1, is DSGVTQTPKHLITATGQRVTLRCSPRSGDLSVYWYQQSLDQGLQFLIQYYNGEERAKGNILERFSAQQFPDLHSELNLSSLELGDSALYFCASSFSGGSSYNEQFFGPGTRLTVL.